Given below is one T cell receptor (beta chain) in context. In the authors' workflow: Cell counts per sample came from amplifying reference gene primers. Repertoires were generated with immunoSEQ multiplex PCR, while TCRdb's copy carries only in-frame clones and drops some. V, J and clone size were drawn from that table, and D and trimming were deduced from the DNA. The top ten hold more than 5% of the sample, which has under 200,000 clones, 80% to 90% seen once. The sample is drawn from a study of blood T cell repertoires in COVID-19. Study background: From T cells, B-cell-depleted T cells, or PBMCs came the material, which was cDNA or gDNA.

The germline gives CDR1 SGHTA, CDR2 FQGNSA. The CDR3 spans 15 residues. The V gene end was trimmed by 1 base and the J gene end by 4 bases; junction bases not matched to a gene: 6. The Seattle patients, enrolled during active infection, were followed longitudinally. Sequencing was carried out using peripheral blood. This clonotype was sampled from a woman aged 45-59 years with COVID-19, enrolled during active disease. The V gene is TRBV7-2, the J gene TRBJ2-7; 8 bases are a match to TRBD2. CDR3 coding DNA: TGTGCCAGCAGCTTAGGACGGGGGGGCCGGTACGAGCAGTACTTC. It codes for CASSLGRGGRYEQYF.